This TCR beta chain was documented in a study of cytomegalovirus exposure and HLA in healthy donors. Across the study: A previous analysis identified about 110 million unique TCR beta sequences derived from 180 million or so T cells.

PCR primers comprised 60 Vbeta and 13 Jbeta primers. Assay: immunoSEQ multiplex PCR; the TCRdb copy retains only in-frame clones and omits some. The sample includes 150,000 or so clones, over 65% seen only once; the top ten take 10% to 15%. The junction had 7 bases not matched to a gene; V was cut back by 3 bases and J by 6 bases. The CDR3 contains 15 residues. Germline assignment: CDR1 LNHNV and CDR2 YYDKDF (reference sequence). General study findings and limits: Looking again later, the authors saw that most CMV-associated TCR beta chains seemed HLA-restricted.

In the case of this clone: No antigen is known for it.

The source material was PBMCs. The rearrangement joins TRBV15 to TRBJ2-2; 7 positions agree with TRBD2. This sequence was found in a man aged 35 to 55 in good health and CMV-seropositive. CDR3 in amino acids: CATSRGGGRAGELFF. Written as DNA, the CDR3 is TGTGCCACCAGCAGGGGCGGGGGAAGGGCCGGGGAGCTGTTTTTT. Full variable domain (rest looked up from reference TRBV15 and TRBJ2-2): DAMVIQNPRYQVTQFGKPVTLSCSQTLNHNVMYWYQQKSSQAPKLLFHYYDKDFNNEADTPDNFQSRRPNTSFCFLDIRSPGLGDTAMYLCATSRGGGRAGELFFGEGSRLTVL.